This T cell receptor (beta chain) was observed in a study of beta chain features in type 1 diabetes. TCRB transcripts that were expressed got sequenced, as all of the isolated RNA had been reverse transcribed. Sequencing used immunoSEQ multiplex PCR; TCRdb keeps in-frame clones, though not all of them. The sample yields around 400,000 clones, over 12% seen once. V shed 0 bases and J shed 5 bases, with 13 bases lying between them. The CDR3 runs 16 residues. Germline V gene data show CDR1 as LGHNA and CDR2 as YSLEER. This clone was observed a handful of times. The origin of this receptor is a woman under 30 in good health. The genes are TRBV4-3 and TRBJ2-2; D gene ambiguous. Sequenced sample: naive CD4+ T cells from blood. The CDR3 DNA reads as TGCGCCAGCAGCCAAGATTCCCGAGTTGATACCGGGGAGCTGTTTTTT. It translates to CASSQDSRVDTGELFF.